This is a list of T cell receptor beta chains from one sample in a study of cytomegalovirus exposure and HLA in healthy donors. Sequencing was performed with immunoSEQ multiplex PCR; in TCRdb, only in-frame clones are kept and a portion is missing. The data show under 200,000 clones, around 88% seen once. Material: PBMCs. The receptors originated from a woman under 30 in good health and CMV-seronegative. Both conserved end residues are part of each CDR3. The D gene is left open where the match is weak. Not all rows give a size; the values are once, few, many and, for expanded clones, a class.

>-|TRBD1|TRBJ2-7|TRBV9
TGTGCCAGCAGCGCCTCCGGGACAGGGGAGGACGAGCAGTACTTC
CASSASGTGEDEQYF
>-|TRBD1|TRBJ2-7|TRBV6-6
TGTGCCAGCAGACAGGGGGTCTACGAGCAGTACTTC
CASRQGVYEQYF
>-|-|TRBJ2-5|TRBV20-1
TGCAGTGCGGCTCCCGGGAGAGCCCAGTACTTC
CSAAPGRAQYF
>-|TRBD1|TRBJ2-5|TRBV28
TGTGCCAGCAGTTATGGGGCAGGGGGCCAAGAGACCCAGTACTTC
CASSYGAGGQETQYF
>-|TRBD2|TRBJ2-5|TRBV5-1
TGCGCCAGCGCACCTAGCGGGAGAGGTCAAGAGACCCAGTACTTC
CASAPSGRGQETQYF
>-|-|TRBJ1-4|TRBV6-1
TGTGCCAGCGGAAAGTGGGGAGGGGGTGAAAAACTGTTTTTT
CASGKWGGGEKLFF
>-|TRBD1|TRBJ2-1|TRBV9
TGTGCCAGCAACTTGCAGGGGGTCTCCTACAATGAGCAGTTCTTC
CASNLQGVSYNEQFF
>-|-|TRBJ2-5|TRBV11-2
TGTGCCAGCAGCAAGGGAGGTGGGGAAGAGACCCAGTACTTC
CASSKGGGEETQYF
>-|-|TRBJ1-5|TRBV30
TGTGCCTGGAGTTACAGGGCTGGTCAGCCCCAGCATTTT
CAWSYRAGQPQHF
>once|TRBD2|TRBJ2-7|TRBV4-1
TGCGCCAGCAGCCAGGGACTATACGAGCAGTACTTC
CASSQGLYEQYF
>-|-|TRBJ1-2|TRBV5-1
TGCGCCAGCAGCTTGGAGGGGGGGCTCGGCTATGGCTACCCCTTC
CASSLEGGLGYGYPF
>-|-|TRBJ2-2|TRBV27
TGTGCCAGCAGCCCCGGACTTGGGGACGGGGAGCTGTTTTTT
CASSPGLGDGELFF
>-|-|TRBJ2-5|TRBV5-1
TGCGCCAGCAGCTTGCTGGGGGCAGAGACCCAGTACTTC
CASSLLGAETQYF
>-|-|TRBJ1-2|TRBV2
TGTGCCAGCAGTGAAGCGCTTCAGACAGGCGGAGCTAACTATGGCTACACCTTC
CASSEALQTGGANYGYTF
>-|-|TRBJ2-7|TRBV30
TGTGCCTGGAGCCCAGGGAACCGCGGCTACGAGCAGTACTTC
CAWSPGNRGYEQYF
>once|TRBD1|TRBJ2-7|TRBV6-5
TGTGCCAGCAGGATGGACAGGGAATTCTACGAGCAGTACTTC
CASRMDREFYEQYF
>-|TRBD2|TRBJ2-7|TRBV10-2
TGCGCCAGCGGGGAACGACTAGCGGGAGCCGAGCAGTACTTC
CASGERLAGAEQYF
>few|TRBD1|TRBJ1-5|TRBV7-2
TGTGCCAGCAGCCGGCGACAGGGGGATCAGCCCCAGCATTTT
CASSRRQGDQPQHF
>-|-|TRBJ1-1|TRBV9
TGTGCCAGCAGCGAACTATTATGGGACAAGACTCCCGCTTTCTTT
CASSELLWDKTPAFF
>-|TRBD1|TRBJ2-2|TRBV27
TGTGCCAGCAGTTTGGACAGGGGGTTCACCGGGGAGCTGTTTTTT
CASSLDRGFTGELFF
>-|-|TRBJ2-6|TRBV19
TGTGCCAGTAGTATCTTCGGGACATCGATCTTGGCTGGGGCCAACGTCCTGACTTTC
CASSIFGTSILAGANVLTF
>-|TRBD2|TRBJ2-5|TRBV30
TGTGCCTGGGGCCCCTTATTGGCGGGAGTGGAGACCCAGTACTTC
CAWGPLLAGVETQYF
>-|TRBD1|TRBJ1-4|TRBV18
TGTGCCAGCTCACCCGACAGGGACCTAGAAAAACTGTTTTTT
CASSPDRDLEKLFF
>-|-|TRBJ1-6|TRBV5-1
TGCGCCAGCAGCTTGGTCTATTCGGACACTTCACCCCTCCACTTT
CASSLVYSDTSPLHF
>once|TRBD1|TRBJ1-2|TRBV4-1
TGCGCCAGCAGCCAAGAACCGACAGGGGGGGGCTATGGCTACACCTTC
CASSQEPTGGGYGYTF
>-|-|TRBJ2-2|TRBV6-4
TGTGCCAGCGCGCCGGAGGCCCTCGCGAACACCGGGGAGCTGTTTTTT
CASAPEALANTGELFF
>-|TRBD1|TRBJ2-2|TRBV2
TGTGCCAGCAGTCTCCAGGGGGCAATGAACACCGGGGAGCTGTTTTTT
CASSLQGAMNTGELFF
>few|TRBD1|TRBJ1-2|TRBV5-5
TGTGCCAGCAGCTTGGAGGCGACAGGGGCCCTCTATGGCTACACCTTC
CASSLEATGALYGYTF
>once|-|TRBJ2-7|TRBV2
TGTGCCAGCCAAGATTCTCGGGGAAACTACGAGCAGTACTTC
CASQDSRGNYEQYF
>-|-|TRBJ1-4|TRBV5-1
TGCGCCAGCAGCTTTACTGGACTGAGTAATGAAAAACTGTTTTTT
CASSFTGLSNEKLFF
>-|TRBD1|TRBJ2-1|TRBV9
TGTGCCAGCAGCGTACTAGGGGGCGTTAACAATGAGCAGTTCTTC
CASSVLGGVNNEQFF
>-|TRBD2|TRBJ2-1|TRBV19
TGTGCCAGTAGTATGGGCGGGAGGGCCGAGAATGAGCAGTTCTTC
CASSMGGRAENEQFF
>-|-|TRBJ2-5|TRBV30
TGTGCCTGGAGTAGTCGACTACCGAAGGAGACCCAGTACTTC
CAWSSRLPKETQYF
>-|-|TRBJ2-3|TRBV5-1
TGCGCCAGCAGCTTTGTCGGGGGAGGTCTCACAGATACGCAGTATTTT
CASSFVGGGLTDTQYF
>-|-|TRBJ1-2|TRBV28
TGTGCCAGCAGTCAGGGACTACTCGGCTATGGCTACACCTTC
CASSQGLLGYGYTF
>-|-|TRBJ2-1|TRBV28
TGTGCCAGCAGTTTTAATGGGGGGAATGAGCAGTTCTTC
CASSFNGGNEQFF